Below are 31 T cell receptor beta chains sequenced from a single sample in a study of blood T cell repertoires in COVID-19. Here immunoSEQ multiplex PCR was the method, and the copy in TCRdb shows in-frame clones only, minus some. Of 150,000 to 200,000 clones in the sample, 79% were seen once. The sample comprised peripheral blood. These receptor sequences come from a man in his sixties with active or convalescent COVID-19.

The V call is TRBV11-3, the J call TRBJ1-1, with 11 positions matching TRBD1. CDR3 length: 14 amino acids. The V gene end was trimmed by 5 bases and the J gene end by 5 bases; junction bases not matched to a gene: 4. The germline gives CDR1 SGHNT, CDR2 YENEEA. CDR3 in DNA: TGTGCCAGCAGCAGCGGGACAGGGGGAACTGAAGCTTTCTTT. Amino acids: CASSSGTGGTEAFF. The full variable domain, with the rest looked up from reference TRBV11-3 and TRBJ1-1, is EAGVVQSPRYKIIEKKQPVAFWCNPISGHNTLYWYLQNLGQGPELLIRYENEEAVDDSQLPKDRFSAERLKGVDSTLKIQPAELGDSAVYLCASSSGTGGTEAFFGQGTRLTVV.

In DNA, the CDR3 is TGTGCCAGTAGTTCGAGTGAGACCCAGTACTTC. This sequence encodes CASSSSETQYF. The chain carries TRBV19 and TRBJ2-5; the D is unclear. The germline gives CDR1 LNHDA, CDR2 SQIVND (reference sequence). The V gene lost 5 bases and the J gene lost 5 bases, with 6 bases spanning the gap. The CDR3 loop spans 11 amino acids.

V usage is TRBV28 and J usage is TRBJ1-5; D not certain. Germline lookup yields CDR1 MDHEN and CDR2 SYDVKM. The CDR3 has 14 amino acids. V shed 5 bases and J shed 6 bases, with 14 bases lying between them. The CDR3 region has the DNA TGTGCCAGCAGTCGACGGAGGGAGAGTCAGCCCCAGCATTTT. It specifies CASSRRRESQPQHF.

The chain is built from TRBV7-6 and TRBJ2-5; 9 bases align to TRBD2. This CDR3 has 16 residues. After removal of 5 bases from V and 4 bases from J, the junction contained 11 bases not matched to a gene. Germline CDR1 reads SGHVS; CDR2 reads FNYEAQ. The CDR3 loop reads CASSLSGRISGETQYF. The CDR3 DNA follows: TGTGCCAGCAGCCTTAGCGGGAGAATAAGCGGAGAGACCCAGTACTTC.

The chain joins TRBV9 to TRBJ2-1; 13 bases map to TRBD2. The CDR3 has 16 residues. With V trimmed by 0 bases and J by 8 bases, 5 bases remained unmatched. Germline V gene sequence: CDR1 SGDLS, CDR2 YYNGEE. The CDR3 sequence: CASSVGWTSGRDEQFF. CDR3 DNA sequence: TGTGCCAGCAGCGTAGGGTGGACTAGCGGGAGAGATGAGCAGTTCTTC.

In its sample, this clone was seen a few times. This chain joins TRBV5-8 and TRBJ1-5; 8 nucleotides match TRBD1. V lost 4 bases and J lost 6; bases outside the gene matches: 6. Germline CDR1 reads SGHTS; CDR2 reads YDEGEE. This CDR3 spans 14 amino acids. CDR3 amino acids: CASSQGQGVQPQHF. The CDR3 DNA sequence: TGTGCCAGCAGCCAAGGACAGGGCGTTCAGCCCCAGCATTTT.

This clone was seen at least ten times. This chain links TRBV6-5 with TRBJ2-1; possibly TRBD2 for D (5 bases). Trimming took 11 bases from V and 2 from J, leaving 10 bases between them. The CDR3 runs 12 residues. Germline V lookup: CDR1 MNHEY, CDR2 SVGAGI. This chain's CDR3 is CAAKRTYNEQFF. CDR3 nucleotides: TGTGCCGCCAAGCGGACCTACAATGAGCAGTTCTTC.

This sequence joins TRBV2 and TRBJ2-7, with TRBD1 as a possible D gene (5 bases). Germline V lookup: CDR1 SNHLY, CDR2 FYNNEI. V shed 10 bases and J shed 0 bases, with 19 bases lying between them. The CDR3 spans 15 residues. CDR3 loop: CAIQRQTLFSYEQYF. CDR3 bases: TGTGCCATACAAAGACAGACCTTATTCTCCTACGAGCAGTACTTC.

The chain combines TRBV27 with TRBJ1-1; tentatively, D is TRBD1 (6 bases). The CDR3 contains 13 residues. CDR1 is MNHEY, CDR2 SMNVEV, per germline (reference sequence). Trimming removed 7 bases from V and 0 bases from J, with 9 bases in between. For the CDR3, the DNA is TGTGCCAGCAAGGGACAAATGAACACTGAAGCTTTCTTT. Its protein product is CASKGQMNTEAFF.

The gene calls are TRBV14 and TRBJ2-3; 8 nucleotides match TRBD2. CDR1 is SGHDN and CDR2 is FVKESK in the germline V gene. With 4 bases clipped from V and 3 bases from J, the junction kept 9 bases outside the gene matches. This CDR3 contains 16 residues. The CDR3 DNA reads TGTGCCAGCAGCCGCCTTAGCGGGACCCCAACAGATACGCAGTATTTT. It translates to CASSRLSGTPTDTQYF.

This sequence joins TRBV27 and TRBJ2-7, with D maybe TRBD1 (6 bases). The germline V and J ends were trimmed by 6 bases and 0 bases, with 12 bases remaining between them. In germline, CDR1 is MNHEY, CDR2 SMNVEV (reference sequence). This CDR3 has 14 amino acids. The CDR3 DNA reads TGTGCCAGCAGCCTCCGGGACACCTCCTACGAGCAGTACTTC. Its protein product is CASSLRDTSYEQYF.

The J gene is TRBJ2-2, the V gene TRBV11-2; a weak D match, TRBD1 (6 bases). Trimming removed 5 bases at V and 5 bases at J, with 15 bases between. The CDR3 runs 15 residues. Germline V gene data show CDR1 as SGHAT and CDR2 as FQNNGV. CDR3 DNA sequence: TGTGCCAGCAGCGCTGGGGGCTGGAGGACCGGGGAGCTGTTTTTT. This codes for CASSAGGWRTGELFF. The full variable domain, rest sourced from reference TRBV11-2 and TRBJ2-2, is EAGVAQSPRYKIIEKRQSVAFWCNPISGHATLYWYQQILGQGPKLLIQFQNNGVVDDSQLPKDRFSAERLKGVDSTLKIQPAKLEDSAVYLCASSAGGWRTGELFFGEGSRLTVL.

The J gene is TRBJ2-5, the V gene TRBV10-3, with TRBD2 identical over 10 bases. This CDR3 is 20 amino acids long. Germline V gene data show CDR1 as ENHRY and CDR2 as SYGVKD. Trimming at V came to 2 bases and at J to 4 bases, leaving 19 bases not matched to a gene. As DNA, the CDR3 is TGTGCCATCAGTGAGCCCCGTGGAGCGGGAGGGCCGAAGGGGGGAGAGACCCAGTACTTC. Its protein product is CAISEPRGAGGPKGGETQYF.

The chain combines TRBV11-2 with TRBJ2-5; 10 nucleotides match TRBD2. The CDR3 extends over 15 amino acids. Germline-derived CDR1 and CDR2 are SGHAT and FQNNGV. Losses at the gene ends were 4 bases for V and 5 bases for J; bases not matched to a gene: 7. CDR3 sequence (DNA): TGTGCCAGCAGCTGGAGGGCTAGCGGGAGTGAGACCCAGTACTTC. It encodes CASSWRASGSETQYF.

The chain is built from TRBV7-9 and TRBJ2-7, with 8 nucleotides matching TRBD2. The junction had 12 bases not matched to a gene; V was cut back by 5 bases and J by 3 bases. This CDR3 spans 16 amino acids. From germline, CDR1 is SEHNR and CDR2 FQNEAQ (reference sequence). CDR3: CASSPSSGADLYEQYF. CDR3 coding DNA: TGTGCCAGCAGCCCAAGTAGCGGGGCAGACCTCTACGAGCAGTACTTC.

This chain uses TRBV6-1 with TRBJ1-2; D is unclear. The germline V and J ends were trimmed by 3 bases and 0 bases, with 8 bases remaining between them. In germline, CDR1 is MNHNS, CDR2 SASEGT. This CDR3 is built from 14 residues. This chain's CDR3 is CASSEGPANYGYTF. CDR3 bases: TGTGCCAGCAGTGAGGGCCCTGCTAACTATGGCTACACCTTC.

V is TRBV4-1 and J is TRBJ2-4; 8 nucleotides align to TRBD2. The length of the CDR3 is 15 residues. After removal of 1 base from V and 7 bases from J, the junction contained 6 bases not matched to a gene. Germline V gene sequence: CDR1 MGHRA, CDR2 YSYEKL. CDR3 nucleotide sequence: TGCGCCAGCAGCCAAGGAGCGGGAGTCGGGAACATTCAGTACTTC. Translating gives CASSQGAGVGNIQYF.

The gene calls are TRBV7-9 and TRBJ2-3; 11 bases fit TRBD2. This CDR3 has 16 amino acids. J was trimmed by 0 bases and V by 5 bases; bases with no gene match: 4. Germline-derived CDR1 and CDR2 are SEHNR and FQNEAQ (reference sequence). The CDR3 loop reads CASSAGLAASTDTQYF. The CDR3 DNA follows: TGTGCCAGCAGCGCGGGACTAGCGGCCAGCACAGATACGCAGTATTTT. The entire variable domain, with the rest obtained from reference TRBV7-9 and TRBJ2-3, is as follows: DTGVSQNPRHKITKRGQNVTFRCDPISEHNRLYWYRQTLGQGPEFLTYFQNEAQLEKSRLLSDRFSAERPKGSFSTLEIQRTEQGDSAMYLCASSAGLAASTDTQYFGPGTRLTVL.

This clone was seen just once. The V and J genes are TRBV20-1 and TRBJ2-7, with TRBD1 identical over 9 bases. Germline CDR1 is DFQATT and CDR2 is SNEGSKA (reference sequence). The CDR3 has 11 residues. The CDR3 bases are TGCAGCCCGGGACAGGGTCGCGAGCAGTACTTC. Translating it yields CSPGQGREQYF.

The rearrangement links TRBV19 to TRBJ2-7; D remains ambiguous. Germline assignment: CDR1 LNHDA and CDR2 SQIVND (reference sequence). This CDR3 spans 11 amino acids. Trimming pared 7 bases from V and 3 bases from J, leaving 7 bases between. This chain's CDR3 is CASTDFYEQYF. The CDR3 DNA reads TGTGCCAGTACCGACTTCTACGAGCAGTACTTC. Based on the CDR3 plus reference TRBV19 and TRBJ2-7, the full variable domain is DGGITQSPKYLFRKEGQNVTLSCEQNLNHDAMYWYRQDPGQGLRLIYYSQIVNDFQKGDIAEGYSVSREKKESFPLTVTSAQKNPTAFYLCASTDFYEQYFGPGTRLTVT.

The chain links TRBV5-1 to TRBJ2-3; TRBD1 aligns across 7 bases. Germline CDR1 reads SGHRS; CDR2 reads YFSETQ. V gave up 4 bases and J gave up 1 base; unmatched junction bases: 6. This CDR3 has 15 amino acids. The DNA for the CDR3 is TGCGCCAGCAGCGCATCAACAGGGGGCACAGATACGCAGTATTTT. Its translation: CASSASTGGTDTQYF.

The J gene is TRBJ2-7, the V gene TRBV4-3; 10 nucleotides line up with TRBD2. The CDR3 has 15 amino acids. V was pared by 6 bases and J by 1 base, with 6 bases of the junction left unmatched. Germline CDR1 and CDR2: LGHNA and YSLEER. This chain's CDR3 is CASSRGLAASYEQYF. CDR3 bases: TGCGCCAGCAGTCGAGGACTAGCGGCGTCCTACGAGCAGTACTTC.

This chain uses TRBV5-1 with TRBJ2-1; the match to TRBD1 covers 9 bases. Germline-derived CDR1 and CDR2 are SGHRS and YFSETQ. The V gene end was trimmed by 2 bases and the J gene end by 8 bases; junction bases not matched to a gene: 8. The CDR3 loop spans 15 amino acids. The CDR3 region has the DNA TGCGCCAGCAGCTTAGGGGGACAGGGAGGGTATGAGCAGTTCTTC. Protein sequence: CASSLGGQGGYEQFF.

The J gene is TRBJ1-4, the V gene TRBV7-2; no clear D gene. Trimming left V 1 base short and J 8 bases short, with 11 bases between. CDR1 is SGHTA and CDR2 is FQGNSA in the germline V gene. The CDR3 is 14 residues long. The CDR3 is CASSLDGAGEKLFF. CDR3 sequence (DNA): TGTGCCAGCAGCTTAGACGGAGCCGGCGAAAAACTGTTTTTT.

This chain uses TRBV9 with TRBJ2-1; D perhaps matches TRBD2 (6 bases). Between the trimmed V and J ends, which lost 2 bases and 3 bases, there was a span of 12 bases. Germline loops: CDR1 SGDLS, CDR2 YYNGEE. CDR3 size: 15 residues. CDR3 in DNA: TGTGCCAGCAGCGTTGGGCGGGATTTCTACAATGAGCAGTTCTTC. It codes for CASSVGRDFYNEQFF.

V usage is TRBV28 and J usage is TRBJ2-7; D unclear. V lost 7 bases to trimming and J lost 2 bases, with 12 bases between them. This CDR3 spans 13 amino acids. CDR1 is MDHEN and CDR2 is SYDVKM in the germline V gene. The CDR3 here is CASMLQATYEQYF. CDR3 bases: TGTGCCAGCATGCTGCAGGCGACCTACGAGCAGTACTTC. The full variable domain, with the rest looked up from reference TRBV28 and TRBJ2-7, is DVKVTQSSRYLVKRTGEKVFLECVQDMDHENMFWYRQDPGLGLRLIYFSYDVKMKEKGDIPEGYSVSREKKERFSLILESASTNQTSMYLCASMLQATYEQYFGPGTRLTVT.

This sequence joins TRBV7-6 and TRBJ2-5, with 15 positions matching TRBD2. Germline V gene lookup returns CDR1 SGHVS and CDR2 FNYEAQ. The V gene end was trimmed by 5 bases and the J gene end by 2 bases; junction bases not matched to a gene: 3. This CDR3 comprises 16 residues. Written as DNA, the CDR3 is TGTGCCAGCAGCCAAGGACTAGCGGGGGGGCAAGAGACCCAGTACTTC. Residues: CASSQGLAGGQETQYF.

The chain uses TRBV19 and TRBJ2-7; TRBD1 matches at 7 bases. The CDR3 covers 15 residues. Germline trimming cut 3 bases from V and 4 bases from J; bases unmatched to any gene: 9. Looked up from germline, CDR1 is LNHDA and CDR2 is SQIVND (reference sequence). DNA of the CDR3: TGTGCCAGTAGTATTTCTCAGGGGGTTATGTACGAGCAGTACTTC. Protein product: CASSISQGVMYEQYF.

The chain employs TRBV6-6 and TRBJ1-3, with TRBD1 matching over 11 bases. V shed 10 bases, J shed 1 base, and the junction held 9 bases outside the gene matches. The germline V gene has CDR1 MNHNY and CDR2 SVGAGI (reference sequence). The CDR3 consists of 16 residues. The CDR3 nucleotides are TGTGCCACCAGGACAGGGGGCGCAGGATCTGGAAACACCATATATTTT. Translating gives CATRTGGAGSGNTIYF.

V and J are TRBV7-9 and TRBJ1-1; D gene uncertain. The CDR3 runs 14 residues. Germline lookup yields CDR1 SEHNR and CDR2 FQNEAQ (reference sequence). Trimming removed 8 bases from V and 1 base from J, with 14 bases in between. CDR3 sequence: CASAFPGGNTEAFF. The CDR3 DNA reads as TGTGCCAGCGCTTTCCCCGGCGGGAACACTGAAGCTTTCTTT.

The chain uses TRBV5-6 and TRBJ2-3, with TRBD1 matching 10 bases. CDR3 size: 16 residues. V lost 1 base and J lost 4; bases outside the gene matches: 6. CDR1 and CDR2 from the germline V gene are SGHDT and YYEEEE. The CDR3 here is CASSLPGQGSADTQYF. CDR3 nucleotides: TGTGCCAGCAGCTTGCCGGGACAGGGGTCGGCAGATACGCAGTATTTT. Complete variable domain (other parts from reference TRBV5-6 and TRBJ2-3): DAGVTQSPTHLIKTRGQQVTLRCSPKSGHDTVSWYQQALGQGPQFIFQYYEEEERQRGNFPDRFSGHQFPNYSSELNVNALLLGDSALYLCASSLPGQGSADTQYFGPGTRLTVL.